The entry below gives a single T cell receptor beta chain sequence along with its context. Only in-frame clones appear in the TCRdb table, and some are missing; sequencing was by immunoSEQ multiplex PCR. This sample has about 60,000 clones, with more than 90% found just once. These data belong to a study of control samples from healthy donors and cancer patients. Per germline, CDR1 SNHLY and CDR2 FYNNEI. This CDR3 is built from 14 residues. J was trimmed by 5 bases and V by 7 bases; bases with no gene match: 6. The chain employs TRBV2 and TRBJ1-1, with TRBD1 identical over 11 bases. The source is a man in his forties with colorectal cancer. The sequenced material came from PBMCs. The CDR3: CASIWDRGDTEAFF. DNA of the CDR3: TGTGCCAGCATTTGGGACAGGGGGGATACTGAAGCTTTCTTT.